Presented here are 11 T cell receptor beta chains from one specimen sequenced in a study of tumor-infiltrating lymphocytes in localized non-small cell lung cancer. Measured with immunoSEQ multiplex PCR; TCRdb has only the in-frame clones, and not every one. The sample yields roughly 13,000 clones, 55% to 70% seen once. The sequenced sample was uninvolved lung tissue not adjacent to the tumor. The receptors were gathered from a human donor with non-small cell lung cancer.

V and J are TRBV2 and TRBJ1-4; D not resolved. There are 14 residues in the CDR3. Trimming cost V 0 bases and J 8 bases, with 10 bases left between them. Germline lookup yields CDR1 SNHLY and CDR2 FYNNEI. CDR3 sequence (DNA): TGTGCCAGCAGTGAAGCGGGTAGAGCCGAAAAACTGTTTTTT. Residues: CASSEAGRAEKLFF.

The V and J genes are TRBV7-9 and TRBJ2-1; TRBD2 aligns across 15 bases. J was trimmed by 1 base and V by 4 bases; bases with no gene match: 5. Germline assignment: CDR1 SEHNR and CDR2 FQNEAQ (reference sequence). The CDR3 contains 18 residues. CDR3 in DNA: TGTGCCAGCAGCTCCGGACTAGCGGGAGGGCAATCCTACAATGAGCAGTTCTTC. Encoded protein: CASSSGLAGGQSYNEQFF. The whole variable domain, remainder taken from reference TRBV7-9 and TRBJ2-1, is DTGVSQNPRHKITKRGQNVTFRCDPISEHNRLYWYRQTLGQGPEFLTYFQNEAQLEKSRLLSDRFSAERPKGSFSTLEIQRTEQGDSAMYLCASSSGLAGGQSYNEQFFGPGTRLTVL.

The chain employs TRBV25-1 and TRBJ2-5; no firm D call. The germline gives CDR1 MGHDK, CDR2 SYGVNS. V was trimmed by 3 bases and J by 5 bases, leaving 16 bases between them. There are 15 residues in the CDR3. In nucleotides, the CDR3 is TGTGCCAGCAGTGAGAGTGGAGCCCGTCGGGAGACCCAGTACTTC. Protein product: CASSESGARRETQYF.

This chain links TRBV29-1 with TRBJ2-5; D is uncertain. Germline V lookup: CDR1 SQVTM, CDR2 ANQGSEA. The CDR3 is made up of 12 amino acids. With 1 base removed from V and 5 bases from J, the gap between germline ends came to 8 bases. The CDR3 region has the DNA TGCAGCGTTGAAGCCGTGGGTGAGACCCAGTACTTC. It codes for CSVEAVGETQYF.

The V call is TRBV5-1, the J call TRBJ1-4, with TRBD1 identical over 12 bases. V lost 3 bases and J lost 8; bases outside the gene matches: 5. CDR1 is SGHRS, CDR2 YFSETQ, per germline. The CDR3 totals 15 residues. The CDR3 nucleotides read TGCGCCAGCAGCTATGGCGGGACAGGGGGCGAAAAACTGTTTTTT. Translating it yields CASSYGGTGGEKLFF.

This chain uses TRBV28 with TRBJ2-5; weak D call: TRBD2 (6 bases). V was trimmed by 6 bases and J by 5 bases, leaving 16 bases between them. This CDR3 region has 14 residues. Germline values: CDR1 MDHEN, CDR2 SYDVKM. CDR3 residues: CASSPGGGRETQYF. CDR3 nucleotide sequence: TGTGCCAGCAGCCCGGGCGGTGGGAGGGAGACCCAGTACTTC. Combining the CDR3 with reference TRBV28 and TRBJ2-5 gives the whole variable domain DVKVTQSSRYLVKRTGEKVFLECVQDMDHENMFWYRQDPGLGLRLIYFSYDVKMKEKGDIPEGYSVSREKKERFSLILESASTNQTSMYLCASSPGGGRETQYFGPGTRLLVL.

J is TRBJ2-7 and V is TRBV7-6; the D gene is possibly TRBD2 (7 bases). CDR1 is SGHVS and CDR2 is FNYEAQ in the germline V gene. The CDR3 loop spans 14 amino acids. Trimming took 4 bases from V and 6 from J, leaving 16 bases between them. CDR3 residues: CASSSAGTSREQYF. The DNA of the CDR3 is TGTGCCAGCAGCTCAGCGGGGACATCCCGCGAGCAGTACTTC.

The J gene is TRBJ2-7, the V gene TRBV20-1; the D gene is possibly TRBD1 (5 bases). The CDR3 covers 11 residues. Germline V gives CDR1 DFQATT, CDR2 SNEGSKA (reference sequence). With 4 bases removed from V and 6 bases from J, the gap between germline ends came to 10 bases. The CDR3 here is CSAMTVTEQYF. As DNA, the CDR3 is TGCAGTGCTATGACAGTCACCGAGCAGTACTTC.

The rearrangement uses TRBV19 and TRBJ2-5; TRBD2 matches at 8 bases. V lost 4 bases to trimming and J lost 1 base; unmatched junction nucleotides: 8. The CDR3 is 16 residues long. Germline lookup yields CDR1 LNHDA and CDR2 SQIVND (reference sequence). CDR3: CASSTSGGGGQETQYF. The DNA for the CDR3 is TGTGCCAGTAGTACCAGCGGGGGCGGCGGCCAAGAGACCCAGTACTTC. Complete variable domain (other parts from reference TRBV19 and TRBJ2-5): DGGITQSPKYLFRKEGQNVTLSCEQNLNHDAMYWYRQDPGQGLRLIYYSQIVNDFQKGDIAEGYSVSREKKESFPLTVTSAQKNPTAFYLCASSTSGGGGQETQYFGPGTRLLVL.

V is TRBV28 and J is TRBJ2-7; maybe TRBD1 (6 bases). CDR1 is MDHEN, CDR2 SYDVKM, per germline. CDR3 length equals 16 residues. V dropped 4 bases and J dropped 4 bases, with 20 bases sitting between them. CDR3 coding DNA: TGTGCCAGCAGTTCCCCCAACAGGGCGGTCAGTTACGAGCAGTACTTC. Protein product: CASSSPNRAVSYEQYF.

V and J are TRBV23-1 and TRBJ1-1; the match to TRBD1 covers 7 bases. TRBV23-1 is known as an ORF, though its function is uncertain. CDR3 size: 15 residues. Germline trimming cut 2 bases from V and 1 base from J; bases unmatched to any gene: 4. The CDR3 spells CASSQPRGSNTEAFF. The CDR3 bases are TGCGCCAGCAGTCAACCCAGGGGGTCGAACACTGAAGCTTTCTTT.